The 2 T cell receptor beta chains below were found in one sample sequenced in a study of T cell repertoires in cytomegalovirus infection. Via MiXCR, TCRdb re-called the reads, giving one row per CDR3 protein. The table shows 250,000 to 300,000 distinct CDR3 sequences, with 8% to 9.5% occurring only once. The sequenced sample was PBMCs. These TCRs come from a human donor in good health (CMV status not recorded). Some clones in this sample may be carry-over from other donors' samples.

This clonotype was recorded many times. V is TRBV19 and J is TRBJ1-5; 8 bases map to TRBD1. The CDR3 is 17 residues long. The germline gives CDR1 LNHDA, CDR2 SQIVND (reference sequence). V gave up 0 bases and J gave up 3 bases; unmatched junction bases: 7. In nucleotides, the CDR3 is TGTGCCAGTAGTATAGAGAGGGGACAGGCGCCCAATCAGCCCCAGCATTTT. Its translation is CASSIERGQAPNQPQHF.

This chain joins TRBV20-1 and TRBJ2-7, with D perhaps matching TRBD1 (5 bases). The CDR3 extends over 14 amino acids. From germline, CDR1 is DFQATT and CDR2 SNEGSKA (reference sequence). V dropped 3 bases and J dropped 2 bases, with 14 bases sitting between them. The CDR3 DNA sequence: TGCAGTGCTAGGCCGGTAGACAGCCCCTACGAGCAGTACTTC. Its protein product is CSARPVDSPYEQYF.